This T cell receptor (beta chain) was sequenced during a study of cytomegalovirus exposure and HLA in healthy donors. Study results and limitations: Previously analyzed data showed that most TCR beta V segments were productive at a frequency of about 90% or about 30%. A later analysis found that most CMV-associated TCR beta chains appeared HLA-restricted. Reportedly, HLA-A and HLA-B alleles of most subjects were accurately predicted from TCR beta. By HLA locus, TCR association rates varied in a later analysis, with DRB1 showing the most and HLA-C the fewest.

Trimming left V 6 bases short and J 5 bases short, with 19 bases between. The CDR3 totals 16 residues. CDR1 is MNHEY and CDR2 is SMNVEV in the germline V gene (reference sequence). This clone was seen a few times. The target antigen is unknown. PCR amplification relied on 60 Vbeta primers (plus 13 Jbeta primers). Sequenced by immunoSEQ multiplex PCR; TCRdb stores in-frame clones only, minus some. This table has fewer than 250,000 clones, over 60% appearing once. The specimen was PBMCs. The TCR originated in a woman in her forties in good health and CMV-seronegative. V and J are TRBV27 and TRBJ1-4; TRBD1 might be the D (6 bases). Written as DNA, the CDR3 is TGTGCCAGCAGCCTGGGGCGGGGGGGCTTAAATGAAAAACTGTTTTTT. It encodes CASSLGRGGLNEKLFF.